A selection of T cell receptor beta chains follows, all from one sample in a study of human T cells and chemical hapten exposure. TCRdb called the RACE reads again in MiXCR, with one record for every CDR3 protein. The sample holds tens of thousands of distinct CDR3 sequences, 9.5% to 15% seen once. This specimen consisted of whole blood, obtained in connection with sensitization to the hapten diphenylcyclopropenone (DPC). Receptors originate from a young man with alopecia areata. Some clones in this sample may be carry-over from other donors' samples. Both conserved end residues are part of each CDR3. D genes are given only for firm matches. A row's size may be missing; if present it is once, few, many or a size class.

TRBV19	-	-	TRBJ2-3	TGTGCCAGTAGTATAGGCGGGCTCATGGGGACAGATACGCAGTATTTT	CASSIGGLMGTDTQYF
TRBV28	-	-	TRBJ1-1	TGTGCCAGCAGTACTCATGGACAGTCAGCTTTCTTT	CASSTHGQSAFF
TRBV6-5	many	-	TRBJ1-6	TGTGCCAGCAGTTACTGGCAGGGAAATTCACCCCTCCATTTT	CASSYWQGNSPLHF
TRBV11-2	few	TRBD1	TRBJ2-7	TGTGCCAGCAGCTTAAGACAGGGAAAATCCTACGAGCAGTACTTC	CASSLRQGKSYEQYF
TRBV5-4	few	-	TRBJ2-1	TGTGCCAGCAGCTTGTGGTCGTGGGACAATGAGCAGTTCTTC	CASSLWSWDNEQFF
TRBV3-1	few	-	TRBJ2-2	TGTGCCAGCCACCACAGGGCTAGCGGAACGAACACCGGGGAGCTGTTTTTT	CASHHRASGTNTGELFF
TRBV2	many	TRBD2	TRBJ2-2	TGTGCCAGCAGAGCTAGCGGGGCGAACACCGGGGAGCTGTTTTTT	CASRASGANTGELFF
TRBV6-1	few	TRBD1	TRBJ1-5	TGTGCCAGCAGTGACCCCGACAGGGACAATCAGCCCCAGCATTTT	CASSDPDRDNQPQHF
TRBV4-3	many	-	TRBJ2-1	TGCGCCAGCAGCCACAGGGACAATGAGCAGTTCTTC	CASSHRDNEQFF
TRBV4-3	many	-	TRBJ2-7	TGCGCCAGCAGCCCCCGGGGGTCCTACGAGCAGTACTTC	CASSPRGSYEQYF
TRBV11-2	-	-	TRBJ2-7	TGTGCCAGCAGCTTTACCGGGGGCCACGAGCAGTACTTC	CASSFTGGHEQYF
TRBV7-9	many	TRBD1	TRBJ1-1	TGTGCCAGCAGCCGTTTACAGGGGAGCACTGAAGCTTTCTTT	CASSRLQGSTEAFF
TRBV7-9	many	-	TRBJ1-5	TGTGCCAGCAGCTTAGATAGCAATCAGCCCCAGCATTTT	CASSLDSNQPQHF
TRBV19	-	TRBD1	TRBJ1-5	TGTGCCAGTAAACCGGGACAGAGCAATCAGCCCCAGCATTTT	CASKPGQSNQPQHF
TRBV12-3/TRBV12-4	few	-	TRBJ2-3	TGTGCCAGCAGTTTGAGGGTGTGGAGGGGCACTAGCACAGATACGCAGTATTTT	CASSLRVWRGTSTDTQYF
TRBV3-1	-	TRBD1	TRBJ2-1	TGTGCCAGCAGCCTCAGGGGGCCGGATTACAATGAGCAGTTCTTC	CASSLRGPDYNEQFF
TRBV7-9	-	TRBD1	TRBJ2-3	TGTGCCAGCAGCCGGCGGACAGGGAGCACAGATACGCAGTATTTT	CASSRRTGSTDTQYF
TRBV29-1	many	TRBD2	TRBJ2-1	TGCAGCGTTGATGAGGCAGCGGGGGAGTTGGTAAATGAGCAGTTCTTC	CSVDEAAGELVNEQFF
TRBV28	few	-	TRBJ2-3	TGTGCCAGCAGCCCGATGGGGTCAGGGATAAGCACAGATACGCAGTATTTT	CASSPMGSGISTDTQYF
TRBV14	many	-	TRBJ1-2	TGTGCCAGCAGCAATCGGGACTTCTACCACACCTTC	CASSNRDFYHTF
TRBV4-3	-	TRBD1	TRBJ1-6	TGCGCCAGCAGTCGGGACAGGGCTTTAACACCCCTCCACTTT	CASSRDRALTPLHF
TRBV11-1	-	TRBD1	TRBJ2-2	TGTGCCAGCAGCAGGGACAGACGCACCGGGGAGCTGTTTTTT	CASSRDRRTGELFF
TRBV24-1	-	TRBD2	TRBJ2-1	TGTGCCACCAGTGATTTGGGGGCTAGCGGGGACTACAATGAGCAGTTCTTC	CATSDLGASGDYNEQFF
TRBV29-1	few	-	TRBJ1-5	TGCAGCGCCGGGGCGTCGGGGGCTCGGCCCCAGCATTTT	CSAGASGARPQHF
TRBV11-2	few	TRBD1	TRBJ2-7	TGTGCCAGCAGCTTCGGGACAGGGGTTTCCTACGAGCAGTACTTC	CASSFGTGVSYEQYF
TRBV6-1	many	-	TRBJ1-1	TGTGCCAGCAGCCACGAAGGGGTCACTGAAGCTTTCTTT	CASSHEGVTEAFF
TRBV6-2/TRBV6-3	many	TRBD1	TRBJ1-1	TGTGCCAGCAGTTACGAACCCGGGACAGGGAGTATGAACACTGAAGCTTTCTTT	CASSYEPGTGSMNTEAFF
TRBV28	many	TRBD2	TRBJ2-1	TGTGCCAGCAGTTCACTAGCGGGGGCAAGCTCCTACAATGAGCAGTTCTTC	CASSSLAGASSYNEQFF
TRBV9	-	-	TRBJ1-1	TGTGCCAGCAGCCAGACTGCGAACACTGAAGCTTTCTTT	CASSQTANTEAFF
TRBV28	-	-	TRBJ2-5	TGTGCCAGCAGTCCTCCACTCCATTGGTACCAAGAGACCCAGTACTTC	CASSPPLHWYQETQYF
TRBV4-3	many	-	TRBJ1-5	TGCGCCAGCAGCCTCCAATTTAATCAGCCCCAGCATTTT	CASSLQFNQPQHF
TRBV12-5	many	-	TRBJ1-6	TGTGCTAGTGGTTTACTCGGAGGGGATTCACCCCTCCACTTT	CASGLLGGDSPLHF
TRBV20-1	few	-	TRBJ1-4	TGCAGTGCTTTTCACGGGGCCGCGAATGAAAAACTGTTTTTT	CSAFHGAANEKLFF
TRBV2	few	-	TRBJ1-2	TGTGCCAGCAGTGCCGGTCCCCGGGGGAGCTATGGCTACACCTTC	CASSAGPRGSYGYTF
TRBV5-1	few	TRBD1	TRBJ2-7	TGCGCCAGCAGCGTGGGACAGGGGGCGGACGAGCAGTACTTC	CASSVGQGADEQYF
TRBV6-2/TRBV6-3	many	TRBD2	TRBJ2-7	TGTGCCAGCAATCTAGCGGGGGCCTTCTCCTACGAGCAGTACTTC	CASNLAGAFSYEQYF
TRBV18	many	-	TRBJ1-1	TGTGCCAGCTCACGAGTCGTGACAAGCATGAACACTGAAGCTTTCTTT	CASSRVVTSMNTEAFF
TRBV7-2	many	-	TRBJ2-1	TGTGCCACCCGAGAGCGGGCCAACAATGAGCAGTTCTTC	CATRERANNEQFF
TRBV7-2	many	-	TRBJ1-6	TGTGCCAGCAGCTTAGGTGGGACACCCCTCCACTTT	CASSLGGTPLHF
TRBV5-5	-	-	TRBJ2-5	TGTGCCAGCAGCTCCAACCCCAACCAGGGAAAGGCAGGCGAGACCCAGTACTTC	CASSSNPNQGKAGETQYF
TRBV20-1	-	TRBD1	TRBJ2-1	TGCAGTGCTAGCCGGACAGGGGGCCGTGTAGGGCAGTTCTTC	CSASRTGGRVGQFF
TRBV3-1	-	-	TRBJ1-1	TGTGCCAGCATGGCAGTTATGAACACTGAAGCTTTCTTT	CASMAVMNTEAFF
TRBV4-1	many	-	TRBJ2-1	TGCGCCAGCAGCCCTCTGGGTAGCTCGAGCTCCTACAATGAGCAGTTCTTC	CASSPLGSSSSYNEQFF
TRBV7-2	-	-	TRBJ2-7	TGTGCCAGCAGCTTACCAGGGGGGCCCTACGAGCAGTACTTC	CASSLPGGPYEQYF
TRBV5-1	many	-	TRBJ2-7	TGCGCCAGCAGGGACCCTTCGGGGTCCTACGAGCAGTACTTC	CASRDPSGSYEQYF
TRBV29-1	many	-	TRBJ2-7	TGCAGCGCGGGGGAATCCTACGAGCAGTACTTC	CSAGESYEQYF
TRBV9	many	-	TRBJ2-7	TGTGCCAGCAGCGTCGACCGGGACACCAACTACGAGCAGTACTTC	CASSVDRDTNYEQYF
TRBV14	-	TRBD2	TRBJ2-7	TGTGCCAGCAGCCTATGGACTAGCTTTTCCTACGAGCAGTACTTC	CASSLWTSFSYEQYF
TRBV2	-	-	TRBJ1-5	TGTGCCAGCAGAGGGGGGGTACGCGGGCCCCAGCATTTT	CASRGGVRGPQHF
TRBV7-9	many	-	TRBJ1-1	TGTGCCAGCAGACTACCGGGGGTTGAAGCTTTCTTT	CASRLPGVEAFF
TRBV11-2	-	-	TRBJ1-1	TGTGCCAGCAGCTTCCGGGGGGGAGGCTACACTGAAGCTTTCTTT	CASSFRGGGYTEAFF
TRBV7-6	many	TRBD1	TRBJ1-4	TGTGCCAGCAGCTTAGTTCTCGCGGCGTCAGGGGGCGGTGAAAAACTGTTTTTT	CASSLVLAASGGGEKLFF
TRBV2	-	-	TRBJ2-2	TGTGCCAGCACTCCGGGACCCGCGGACACCGGGGAGCTGTTTTTT	CASTPGPADTGELFF
TRBV12-3/TRBV12-4	-	-	TRBJ2-3	TGTGCCAGCAGTTTAGACACCAGGGGAGATACGCAGTATTTT	CASSLDTRGDTQYF
TRBV12-3/TRBV12-4	many	-	TRBJ1-1	TGTGCCAGCAGTGGCAGATATTTGAACACTGAAGCTTTCTTT	CASSGRYLNTEAFF